Ten or more counts support the clone carrying this T cell receptor beta chain. TCRdb re-called the PCR reads with MiXCR, one entry per CDR3 protein. The profile shows over 600,000 distinct CDR3 sequences, about 20% of them singletons. This CDR3 has 14 residues. The V end was cut by 0 bases, the J end by 3 bases, with 9 bases between. Germline-derived CDR1 and CDR2 are SEHNR and FQNEAQ (reference sequence). This sample is part of a study of molecular identifiers for immune sequencing clone quantification. The specimen sequenced was naive CD8+ T cells from blood, with Jurkat cell RNA spiked in. As to subset: FACS-sorted CD8+CD4-CCR7+CD45RA+ naive T cells. The V gene is TRBV7-9, the J gene TRBJ2-7; D uncertain. The TCR originated in a human donor in good health. Some libraries in this study had Jurkat cell RNA spiked in. The CDR3 DNA reads TGTGCCAGCAGCTTAGCGAGCAAGTACTACGAGCAGTACTTC. Translating it yields CASSLASKYYEQYF.